The clone carrying this TCR beta chain has ten or more counts. The antigen remains unidentified. The data derive from a study of early T cells in non-severe SARS-CoV-2 infection. V shed 2 bases, J shed 6 bases, and the junction held 12 bases outside the gene matches. This CDR3 comprises 18 residues. CDR1 LGHNA and CDR2 YSLEER come from the germline V gene. One entry per CDR3 protein, called by TCRdb with MiXCR from the 5' RACE reads. The data contain approximately 76,000 distinct CDR3 sequences, under 15% of them singletons. Study results and limitations: Anti-spike CD8 responses were favored by VDJdb matching, which missed private and CD4 specificities.

This TCR came from an adult who was a healthcare worker with PCR-confirmed SARS-CoV-2 infection or an uninfected control (not recorded which). J is TRBJ2-1 and V is TRBV4-3; 11 bases match TRBD2. Sequencing was carried out using whole blood. CDR3 protein: CASSQRNAIAGGSNEQFF. DNA of the CDR3: TGCGCCAGCAGCCAACGAAATGCAATAGCGGGAGGGTCCAATGAGCAGTTCTTC.